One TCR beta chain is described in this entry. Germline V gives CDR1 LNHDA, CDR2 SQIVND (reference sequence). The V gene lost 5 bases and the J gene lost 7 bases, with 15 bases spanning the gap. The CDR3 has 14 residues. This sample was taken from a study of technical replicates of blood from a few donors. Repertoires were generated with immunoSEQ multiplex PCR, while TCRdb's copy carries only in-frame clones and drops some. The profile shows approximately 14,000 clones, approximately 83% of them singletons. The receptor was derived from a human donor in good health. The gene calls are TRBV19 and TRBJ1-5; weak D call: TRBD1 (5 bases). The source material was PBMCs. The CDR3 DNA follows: TGTGCCAGTAGTGCCGGTCGGGGGGGACAGCCCCAGCATTTT. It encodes CASSAGRGGQPQHF.